Listed here are 24 T cell receptor beta chains from one sample, sequenced in a study of T cell repertoires in cytomegalovirus infection. These receptors have no known antigen. One entry per CDR3 protein, called by TCRdb with MiXCR from the reads. Counted here are some 940,000 distinct CDR3 sequences, roughly 30% occurring once; the ten biggest clones make up around an eighth. The source material was cultured CD8+ T cells from PBMCs, sampled from culture after CMV antigen stimulation. The source is a human donor in good health (CMV status not recorded). Some clones in this sample may be carry-over from other donors' samples.

This clonotype was counted ten times or more. This sequence joins TRBV7-2 and TRBJ1-6, with D unresolved. CDR3 size: 17 residues. CDR1 and CDR2 from the germline V gene are SGHTA and FQGNSA. V was shortened by 3 bases and J by 0 bases, with 12 bases between the two germline ends. CDR3 sequence (DNA): TGTGCCAGCAGCTTTAACAGCCCGAGCTCCTATAATTCACCCCTCCACTTT. Translated, it gives CASSFNSPSSYNSPLHF.

V usage is TRBV29-1 and J usage is TRBJ2-7; D is possibly TRBD2 (6 bases). This CDR3 is 15 amino acids long. The V end lost 5 bases, the J end lost 5 bases, and 22 bases lay between the germline ends. The germline gives CDR1 SQVTM, CDR2 ANQGSEA. The CDR3 here is CSVWMEGILSNEQYF. CDR3 DNA: TGCAGCGTTTGGATGGAGGGGATATTGAGTAACGAGCAGTACTTC.

This clonotype has only a few counts. The chain combines TRBV6-2 or TRBV6-3 with TRBJ1-2; D remains unclear. Germline CDR1 and CDR2: MNHEY and SVGEGT. This CDR3 spans 14 amino acids. With 6 bases removed from V and 3 bases from J, the gap between germline ends came to 14 bases. CDR3 bases: TGTGCCAGCAGCAAGCCGAAATTGGACTATGGCTACACCTTC. Its translation: CASSKPKLDYGYTF.

The chain carries TRBV7-6 and TRBJ2-5; D remains ambiguous. This CDR3 contains 14 residues. From germline, CDR1 is SGHVS and CDR2 FNYEAQ. Trimming stripped 5 bases from V and 1 base from J, with 11 bases between. CDR3 protein: CASSLPVAQETQYF. The CDR3 DNA reads as TGTGCCAGCAGCCTCCCGGTGGCCCAAGAGACCCAGTACTTC.

V is TRBV20-1 and J is TRBJ1-2, with D uncertain. There are 14 residues in the CDR3. Germline-derived CDR1 and CDR2 are DFQATT and SNEGSKA (reference sequence). Trimming left V 6 bases short and J 1 base short, with 15 bases between. The chain's CDR3 is CSAPATPYNYGYTF. The CDR3 DNA sequence: TGCAGTGCCCCCGCGACTCCCTATAACTATGGCTACACCTTC.

This clonotype was observed a single time. This chain connects TRBV12-3 or TRBV12-4 to TRBJ2-3; no definite D call. V lost 5 bases and J 4 bases, leaving 16 bases between the germline ends. The CDR3 runs 15 residues. CDR3 loop: CASSVLLEGADTQYF. In DNA, the CDR3 is TGTGCCAGCAGTGTCCTTTTAGAAGGTGCAGATACGCAGTATTTT.

The V and J genes are TRBV29-1 and TRBJ1-4, with 8 nucleotides matching TRBD1. The CDR3 extends over 15 amino acids. Germline-derived CDR1 and CDR2 are SQVTM and ANQGSEA. V dropped 4 bases and J dropped 0; count of bases not matched to a gene: 4. CDR3 DNA sequence: TGCAGCGTTGGAGACAGGGGAGCAACTAATGAAAAACTGTTTTTT. Translating gives CSVGDRGATNEKLFF.

This clonotype was observed a handful of times. The chain combines TRBV6-6 with TRBJ2-7; maybe TRBD1 (6 bases). With 2 bases removed from V and 5 bases from J, the gap between germline ends came to 13 bases. In germline, CDR1 is MNHNY, CDR2 SVGAGI (reference sequence). The CDR3 is 14 residues long. The CDR3 DNA reads TGTGCCAGCAGTTACCTTACAGGGCCCAACGAGCAGTACGTC. Amino acids: CASSYLTGPNEQYV.

The chain carries TRBV5-1 and TRBJ2-1, with 13 bases identical to TRBD2. The CDR3 is 19 residues long. Germline CDR1 reads SGHRS; CDR2 reads YFSETQ. The V gene end was trimmed by 3 bases and the J gene end by 3 bases; junction bases not matched to a gene: 12. The CDR3 nucleotides read TGCGCCAGCAGCTACGGACTAGCGGGGGAAAGGAGCAGCTACAATGAGCAGTTCTTC. It specifies CASSYGLAGERSSYNEQFF.

This clonotype was counted ten times or more. The genes are TRBV27 and TRBJ2-4, with 8 bases identical to TRBD1. V gave up 0 bases and J gave up 0 bases; unmatched junction bases: 4. The V gene's germline CDR1 is MNHEY and CDR2 SMNVEV (reference sequence). The CDR3 is 17 residues long. The CDR3 protein is CASSLSGTGQAKNIQYF. The CDR3 bases are TGTGCCAGCAGTTTATCGGGGACAGGCCAAGCCAAAAACATTCAGTACTTC.

This clonotype was detected only a few times. This chain joins TRBV7-9 and TRBJ2-3; D ambiguous. In germline, CDR1 is SEHNR, CDR2 FQNEAQ (reference sequence). Trimming pared 3 bases from V and 0 bases from J, leaving 10 bases between. This CDR3 region has 15 residues. Here the CDR3 reads CASSFRASSTDTQYF. CDR3 nucleotide sequence: TGTGCCAGCAGCTTTAGGGCATCTAGCACAGATACGCAGTATTTT.

This chain uses TRBV27 with TRBJ2-3, with D possibly being TRBD1 or TRBD2 (5 bases each). The CDR3 is 14 amino acids. Trimming pared 7 bases from V and 0 bases from J, leaving 11 bases between. Germline V gives CDR1 MNHEY, CDR2 SMNVEV (reference sequence). The CDR3 coding sequence is TGTGCCAGCAAGACTGGGGGTAGCACAGATACGCAGTATTTT. Translation gives CASKTGGSTDTQYF.

This chain uses TRBV7-9 with TRBJ1-5, with D unresolved. The germline CDR1 and CDR2 sequences are SEHNR and FQNEAQ (reference sequence). This CDR3 is 15 amino acids long. V lost 0 bases to trimming and J lost 4 bases, with 10 bases between them. CDR3 amino acids: CASSLASTANQPQHF. CDR3 nucleotides: TGTGCCAGCAGCTTAGCTTCTACGGCTAATCAGCCCCAGCATTTT.

The chain couples TRBV11-1 to TRBJ1-1; 7 bases match TRBD1. V lost 3 bases and J lost 3; bases outside the gene matches: 7. The CDR3 is 15 amino acids. Germline CDR1 and CDR2: SGHAT and FQDESV (reference sequence). The CDR3 bases are TGTGCCAGCAGCTTGGCTGGGACAGCTTACACTGAAGCTTTCTTT. Translation: CASSLAGTAYTEAFF.

V and J are TRBV6-1 and TRBJ2-1, with 7 positions matching TRBD1. The CDR3 has 16 amino acids. Trimming took 5 bases from V and 2 from J; bases not matched to a gene: 9. Germline V gene data show CDR1 as MNHNS and CDR2 as SASEGT. The chain's CDR3 is CASSYKTGQAYNEQFF. The CDR3, as DNA: TGTGCCAGCAGTTACAAGACAGGGCAGGCCTACAATGAGCAGTTCTTC.

Remarks on this clonotype: Germline is not matched at one junction end, which may reflect a read error. The chain is built from TRBV6-6 and TRBJ2-2, with 8 bases matching TRBD1. CDR3 length: 16 residues. Germline loops: CDR1 MNHNY, CDR2 SVGAGI (reference sequence). In DNA, the CDR3 is TGTGTCAGCAACCCTTGGACAGGGTCCAACACCGGGGAGCTGTTTTTT. Translating gives CVSNPWTGSNTGELFF.

This clonotype was seen many times. The V gene is TRBV28, the J gene TRBJ2-7; TRBD2 matches 7 bases. V dropped 4 bases and J dropped 5; count of bases not matched to a gene: 11. The CDR3 is made up of 15 amino acids. The germline V gene encodes CDR1 MDHEN and CDR2 SYDVKM. The CDR3 DNA is TGTGCCAGCAGTTCACCCGGGGGGATAGCTGACGAGCAGTACGTC. It encodes CASSSPGGIADEQYV.

There are a few counts of this clonotype. The CDR3: CASSQERTGALEAFF. CDR3 nucleotides: TGCGCCAGCAGCCAAGAAAGGACAGGGGCTCTTGAAGCTTTCTTT. V usage is TRBV4-1 and J usage is TRBJ1-1; TRBD1 matches 9 bases. Germline trimming cut 0 bases from V and 7 bases from J; bases unmatched to any gene: 6. This CDR3 is 15 amino acids long. Germline CDR1 and CDR2: MGHRA and YSYEKL.

This clonotype has a handful of counts. V gene TRBV7-6 combines with J gene TRBJ1-1; D is unresolved. Germline CDR1 is SGHVS and CDR2 is FNYEAQ. This CDR3 has 15 amino acids. V dropped 3 bases and J dropped 4 bases, with 15 bases sitting between them. CDR3 loop: CASSFISSARTEAFF. The DNA of the CDR3 is TGTGCCAGCAGCTTCATCTCCTCGGCACGCACTGAAGCTTTCTTT.

This clonotype was found once. The V call is TRBV19, the J call TRBJ1-1; D is uncertain. The CDR3 spans 15 residues. Looked up from germline, CDR1 is LNHDA and CDR2 is SQIVND (reference sequence). With 3 bases removed from V and 1 base from J, the gap between germline ends came to 12 bases. CDR3 in amino acids: CASSIGSEGNTEAFF. The CDR3 DNA follows: TGTGCCAGTAGTATCGGTTCAGAGGGGAACACTGAAGCTTTCTTT.

This clonotype came up many times. Here the CDR3 DNA reads TGTGCCAGCAGTGGGGGACCCGCGGGCTACACCTTC. Encoded protein: CASSGGPAGYTF. The genes are TRBV25-1 and TRBJ1-2, with a weak D call TRBD1 (5 bases). The CDR3 is made up of 12 amino acids. Looked up from germline, CDR1 is MGHDK and CDR2 is SYGVNS. V was shortened by 4 bases and J by 8 bases, with 11 bases between the two germline ends.

The chain combines TRBV20-1 with TRBJ1-1; D ambiguous. The CDR3 runs to 13 residues. Per the germline V gene, CDR1 is DFQATT and CDR2 is SNEGSKA (reference sequence). The CDR3 bases are TGCAGCGTGGGAGGCAGTTCGAACACTGAAGCTTTCTTT. Translating it yields CSVGGSSNTEAFF.

This clonotype was seen at least ten times. The CDR3 coding sequence is TGTGCCAGCAGCGCTTGGACAGGGAGAGACGATCAGCCCCAGCATTTT. It codes for CASSAWTGRDDQPQHF. V and J are TRBV7-6 and TRBJ1-5; 8 bases align to TRBD1. The junction had 11 bases not matched to a gene; V was cut back by 5 bases and J by 5 bases. This CDR3 is 16 amino acids long. In germline, CDR1 is SGHVS, CDR2 FNYEAQ.

In the case of this clonotype: The junction departs from germline at one end; a sequencing error may be responsible. This chain links TRBV27 with TRBJ1-5; D gene unclear. CDR1 MNHEY and CDR2 SMNVEV come from the germline V gene (reference sequence). CDR3 length: 13 amino acids. The CDR3 loop reads CASSLGSNQSQHF. The CDR3 DNA reads as TGTGCCAGCAGTTTGGGTAGCAATCAGTCCCAGCATTTT.